This TCR beta chain was captured by sequencing in a study of neoadjuvant anti-PD-1 for oral cavity cancer. Regarding this clone: Its antigen is not identified.

Assay: immunoSEQ multiplex PCR; the TCRdb copy retains only in-frame clones and omits some. The sample records about 81,000 clones, 84% being singletons. Blood cells were analyzed directly, without culture or expansion. Deletions cut 2 bases from V and 5 bases from J, with 6 bases between. This CDR3 spans 12 amino acids. CDR1 is WNHNN and CDR2 is SYGVQD in the germline V gene (reference sequence). Study-wide results and caveats: Each response group had just a few patients in TCR analyses. After neoadjuvant nivolumab, PBMC T cell clonality was significantly higher in non-responders than responders. Higher pretreatment blood Treg/Th17 ratios correlated with higher pretreatment blood and lower post-treatment tumor TCRbeta clonality.

Here the sequenced sample was PBMCs, taken before nivolumab (anti-PD-1) treatment. The chain has TRBV10-1 and TRBJ2-5, with D unresolved. The clonotype was recovered from a person between 40 and 80 years old with oral cavity squamous cell carcinoma. CDR3 nucleotides: TGCGCCAGCAGTGAGAGCTACGAGACCCAGTACTTC. It is translated as CASSESYETQYF.